This T cell receptor beta chain was documented in a study of technical replicates of blood from a few donors. The CDR3 contains 14 residues. The germline V gene encodes CDR1 MDHEN and CDR2 SYDVKM. After removal of 4 bases from V and 5 bases from J, the junction contained 5 bases not matched to a gene. The method was immunoSEQ multiplex PCR; TCRdb's version includes in-frame clones alone and lacks a portion of them. Seen here are some 90,000 clones, approximately 95% observed once, and the top ten hold roughly 0.3%. Sequences were obtained from T cells isolated from PBMCs. This receptor was identified in a human donor in good health. This chain links TRBV28 with TRBJ2-5, with 9 bases aligning to TRBD1. CDR3 region: CASSSSGQGETQYF. DNA for the CDR3: TGTGCCAGCAGTTCGTCCGGACAGGGGGAGACCCAGTACTTC.